This T cell receptor (beta chain) appears in the sequencing data of a study of T cells after posttransplantation cyclophosphamide. CDR1 is SGHTA, CDR2 FQGNSA, per germline. J was trimmed by 4 bases and V by 1 base; bases with no gene match: 7. The CDR3 extends over 17 amino acids. Generated by immunoSEQ multiplex PCR, the TCRdb table keeps only in-frame clones and is missing some. The sample holds tens of thousands of clones; 90% to 95% are singletons and the top ten take approximately 2.7%. This clonotype was sampled from a woman aged 25 to 39 in good health and a related stem cell transplant donor. The genes are TRBV7-2 and TRBJ2-3, with 11 bases matching TRBD2. Material: PBMCs. CDR3 residues: CASSLGVAGGAADTQYF. The CDR3 bases are TGTGCCAGCAGCTTAGGGGTAGCGGGGGGGGCAGCAGATACGCAGTATTTT.